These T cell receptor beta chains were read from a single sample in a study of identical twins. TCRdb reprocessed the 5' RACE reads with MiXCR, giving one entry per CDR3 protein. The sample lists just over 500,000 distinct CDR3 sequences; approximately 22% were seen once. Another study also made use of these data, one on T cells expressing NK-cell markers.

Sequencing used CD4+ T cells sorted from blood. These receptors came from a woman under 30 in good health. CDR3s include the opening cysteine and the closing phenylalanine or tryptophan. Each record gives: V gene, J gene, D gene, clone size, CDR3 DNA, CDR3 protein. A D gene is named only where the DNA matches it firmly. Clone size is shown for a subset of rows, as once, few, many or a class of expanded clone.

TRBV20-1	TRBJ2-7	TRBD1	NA	TGCAGTTCGACAGGGAACTCCTACGAGCAGTACTTC	CSSTGNSYEQYF
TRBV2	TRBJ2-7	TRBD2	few	TGTGCCAGCATCGGAGGGAGGGCCTACGAGCAGTACTTC	CASIGGRAYEQYF
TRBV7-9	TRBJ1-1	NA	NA	TGTGCCAGCAGCTTAGGACATTTGGACACTGAAGCTTTCTTT	CASSLGHLDTEAFF
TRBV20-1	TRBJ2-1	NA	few	TGCAGTGCTAGCGGGAACAATGAGCAGTTCTTC	CSASGNNEQFF
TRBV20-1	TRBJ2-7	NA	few	TGCAGTGCTAGGCCAAACAGGGAATACGAGCAGTACTTC	CSARPNREYEQYF
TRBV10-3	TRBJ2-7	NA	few	TGTGCCATCAGTGACGTAAACGAGCAGTACTTC	CAISDVNEQYF
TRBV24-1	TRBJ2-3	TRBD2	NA	TGTGCCACCAGTCTCGGACTAGCGGGGGGGCAGGTCACAGATACGCAGTATTTT	CATSLGLAGGQVTDTQYF
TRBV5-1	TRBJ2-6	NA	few	TGCGCCAGCAGCTTGGTTGGGCTAGGGGCCAACGTCCTGACTTTC	CASSLVGLGANVLTF
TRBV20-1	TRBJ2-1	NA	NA	TGCAGTGCTAGAGGTATGGCGGGTGAGCAGTTCTTC	CSARGMAGEQFF
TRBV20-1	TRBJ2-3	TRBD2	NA	TGCAGTGCTTCTCTAGCGGGGATCACAGATACGCAGTATTTT	CSASLAGITDTQYF
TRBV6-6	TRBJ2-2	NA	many	TGTGCCAGCAGTTCCTCCAACACCGGGGAGCTGTTTTTT	CASSSSNTGELFF
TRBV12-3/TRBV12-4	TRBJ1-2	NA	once	TGTGCCAGCAGTTTGGGCAGGCCCAACTATGGCTACACCTTC	CASSLGRPNYGYTF
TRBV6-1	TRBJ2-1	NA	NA	TGTGCCAGCAGTGATCCACACAATGAGCAGTTCTTC	CASSDPHNEQFF
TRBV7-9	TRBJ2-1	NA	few	TGTGCCAGCAGCTTAAATCAAGCGGACAATGAGCAGTTCTTC	CASSLNQADNEQFF
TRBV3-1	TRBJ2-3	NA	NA	TGTGCCAGCAGCCAAGATAGGGGCGCCTACTTTAGCACAGATACGCAGTATTTT	CASSQDRGAYFSTDTQYF
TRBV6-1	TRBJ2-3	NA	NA	TGTGCCAGCAGTCAGGGGCCGGTAGCAGATACGCAGTATTTT	CASSQGPVADTQYF